The clone carrying this T cell receptor (beta chain) has a count of ten or more. Antigen specificity is unknown. The sample comes from a study of T cells in Graves' hyperthyroidism and ophthalmopathy. RNA transcripts yielded amplified TCR beta CDR3 regions. The TCR CDR3 was amplified in a first-round RT-PCR using the HTBI primer set. TCRdb re-analysed the multiplex PCR reads in MiXCR, keeping a single row per CDR3 protein. The sample gives about 400,000 distinct CDR3 sequences, around 14% of which show up once; about 31% is in the top ten. The germline CDR1 and CDR2 sequences are SGHTA and FQGNSA. This CDR3 comprises 13 residues. Trimming shortened V by 5 bases and J by 8 bases, and 13 bases separated the two germline ends. Findings and caveats of the study: The model anticipated ophthalmopathy a median around 6 months pre-onset.

This sequence joins TRBV7-2 and TRBJ2-1, with a possible D match to TRBD2 (6 bases). The sequencing sample was made of blood. The clonotype comes from a woman under 40 with Graves' hyperthyroidism. The CDR3 DNA follows: TGTGCCAGCAGCCTGGGACTGGCGGATGAGCAGTTCTTC. This codes for CASSLGLADEQFF.